This TCR beta chain was observed in a study of blood T cell repertoires in COVID-19. On the study more broadly: COVID-19 samples from acute and convalescent phases originated in the United States, Italy and Spain. Sources were T cells, B-cell-depleted T cells, or PBMCs; the material itself was cDNA or gDNA.

Notes on this clone: This sample includes further DNA sequences coding for the same CDR3.

Study processing details: By means of reference gene primer amplification, nucleated cell counts were estimated. TCRdb's copy holds only in-frame clones and misses some; the assay was immunoSEQ multiplex PCR. That table supplies the V and J calls and clone size; D and trimming were determined from the DNA. Seen here are tens of thousands of clones, around 88% observed once, and the top ten hold more than 12%. Trimming removed 3 bases from V and 7 bases from J, with 4 bases in between. The CDR3 runs to 11 residues. Germline V lookup: CDR1 LGHDT, CDR2 YNNKEL (reference sequence). This chain uses TRBV3-1 (or the pseudogene TRBV3-2) with TRBJ2-1; no clear D gene. This TCR was sampled from a human donor in a cohort sampled during active COVID-19. Sequencing was carried out using peripheral blood. CDR3: CASSHLNEQFF. The CDR3 nucleotides read TGTGCCAGCAGCCATCTTAATGAGCAGTTCTTC.